The sequence of this T cell receptor (beta chain) was determined in a study of blood T cell repertoires in COVID-19. Study-level information: There were acute and convalescent COVID-19 samples, and they came from the United States, Italy and Spain. Sources were T cells, B-cell-depleted T cells, or PBMCs; the material itself was cDNA or gDNA.

Participants' reported clinical history set cohort assignment. Germline CDR1 and CDR2: GTSNPN and SVGIG (reference sequence). The ends were cut back, 3 bases at V and 6 bases at J, with 15 bases in the middle. This CDR3 comprises 13 residues. Authors' data handling: Reference gene primer amplification in the assay estimated nucleated cell counts. Profiled with immunoSEQ multiplex PCR; TCRdb holds only in-frame clones, not every one. D and trimming come from the DNA, and the V and J calls and clone size come from that table. The repertoire holds 180,000 or so clones, with 80% as singletons. The chain combines TRBV30 with TRBJ2-7, with D tentatively TRBD2 (6 bases). The source material was PBMCs or T cells enriched from blood (not recorded which). The clonotype was recovered from a man in his sixties who had been exposed to COVID-19. CDR3 in DNA: TGTGCCTGGAGGGCGGGATTCACCTCCGAGCAGTACTTC. Amino acids: CAWRAGFTSEQYF.